This section outlines one T cell receptor (beta chain) sequence together with its context. Healthy donors served as age- and sex-matched controls. Through negative isolation, CD4+ and CD8+ T cells were obtained, while TEMRA cells were enriched using FACS. This record belongs to a study of CD8 T cells in Susac syndrome. The V segment lost 2 bases and the J segment 3 bases; nucleotides outside the gene matches: 7. Germline CDR1 SGHRS, CDR2 YFSETQ. The CDR3 is 15 amino acids. RNA in amounts of about 0.45 to 1 ug was reverse transcribed with random hexamers. TCRdb redid the calling of the immunoSEQ multiplex PCR reads with MiXCR, one entry per CDR3 protein. The sample lists some 120,000 distinct CDR3 sequences; nearly 95% were seen once.

The TCR was taken from a human donor in good health. What was sequenced was CD4+ T cells from PBMCs. The chain is built from TRBV5-1 and TRBJ2-5; 7 bases agree with TRBD1. DNA of the CDR3: TGCGCCAGCAGCTTAGCCGACAGGGACGAAGAGACCCAGTACTTC. This encodes CASSLADRDEETQYF.